Presented here are 25 T cell receptor beta chains from one specimen sequenced in a study of T cells expressing NK-cell markers. TCRdb reprocessed the 5' RACE reads; each CDR3 protein has one entry and no DNA is given. Here the sample table reports just under 150,000 distinct CDR3 sequences. Sequenced input: blood T cells: a sorted CD56 or NKG2C T cell subset, CD4+ or CD8+ T cells, or bulk PBMC T cells (not recorded which). These receptors were taken from a man younger than 30 in good health.

The rearrangement joins TRBV7-8 to TRBJ1-3; TCRdb indicates TRBD1, and absent DNA this call remains unverified. This CDR3 comprises 16 residues. Germline V gene lookup returns CDR1 SGHVS and CDR2 FQNEAQ. The chain's CDR3 is CASSTRQVNSGNTIYF.

The chain is built from TRBV28 and TRBJ2-1; as DNA is missing, the TRBD2 call by TCRdb cannot be tested. Germline V gene lookup returns CDR1 MDHEN and CDR2 SYDVKM. The CDR3 contains 16 residues. The CDR3 reads CASSFGTSLSYNEQFF. The variable domain in full, completed from reference TRBV28 and TRBJ2-1, reads DVKVTQSSRYLVKRTGEKVFLECVQDMDHENMFWYRQDPGLGLRLIYFSYDVKMKEKGDIPEGYSVSREKKERFSLILESASTNQTSMYLCASSFGTSLSYNEQFFGPGTRLTVL.

This chain links TRBV6-1 with TRBJ2-7. This CDR3 contains 15 residues. Germline CDR1 is MNHNS and CDR2 is SASEGT. CDR3 sequence reads: CASSEGVATPYEQYF.

The chain has TRBV6-4 and TRBJ1-2; the D gene TCRdb calls, TRBD1, cannot be checked with no DNA. Germline assignment: CDR1 MRHNA and CDR2 SNTAGT. The CDR3 is 16 amino acids. CDR3 loop: CASSPRLERTNYGYTF.

The J gene is TRBJ1-2, the V gene TRBV12-3 or TRBV12-4; the D call from TCRdb, TRBD1, cannot be confirmed without DNA. There are 11 residues in the CDR3. The CDR3 reads CASRDPGGYTF.

J is TRBJ1-3 and V is TRBV19; the TCRdb call, TRBD1, lacks DNA for checking. CDR3 size: 15 residues. Germline values: CDR1 LNHDA, CDR2 SQIVND (reference sequence). CDR3 sequence reads: CASRIQGLSGNTIYF.

The genes are TRBV5-1 and TRBJ2-3; the D call of TRBD2 rests on TCRdb alone, since no DNA is present to check it. CDR1 SGHRS and CDR2 YFSETQ come from the germline V gene. This CDR3 has 13 residues. The CDR3 protein is CASRGLGTDTQYF.

The chain links TRBV24-1 to TRBJ2-3; without DNA, the TCRdb call of TRBD1 cannot be checked. Germline CDR1 is KGHDR and CDR2 is SFDVKD. The CDR3 is 14 residues long. The CDR3 spells CATSAPGAGDTQYF.

The V gene is TRBV15, the J gene TRBJ2-1; TCRdb designates TRBD1, a call that cannot be tested without DNA. The CDR3 totals 16 residues. Germline CDR1 and CDR2: LNHNV and YYDKDF (reference sequence). This CDR3 is CATSIRDRSMGNEQFF.

This chain uses TRBV7-6 with TRBJ2-3; TCRdb calls TRBD1, which cannot be checked without DNA. CDR3 length: 16 amino acids. Germline V gives CDR1 SGHVS, CDR2 FNYEAQ. CDR3 residues: CASSFIRESAADTQYF.

CDR3 sequence reads: CASSLSVLETQYF. The chain uses TRBV7-2 and TRBJ2-5. From germline, CDR1 is SGHTA and CDR2 FQGNSA. CDR3 size: 13 residues.

V is TRBV11-2 and J is TRBJ2-3; TCRdb's D gene call, TRBD1, goes unchecked for lack of DNA. Germline CDR1 SGHAT, CDR2 FQNNGV. The CDR3 spans 18 residues. The CDR3 loop is CASSLWRDPRGGEDTQYF.

This sequence joins TRBV27 and TRBJ2-1; TCRdb's D gene call, TRBD2, goes unchecked for lack of DNA. From germline, CDR1 is MNHEY and CDR2 SMNVEV (reference sequence). This CDR3 has 13 amino acids. The chain's CDR3 is CASSLLQSGEQFF.

V is TRBV9 and J is TRBJ1-6; lacking DNA, the TRBD1 call made by TCRdb goes unchecked. Germline V gives CDR1 SGDLS, CDR2 YYNGEE. This CDR3 comprises 14 residues. This CDR3 reads CASSDGTGPSPLHF.

V gene TRBV29-1 combines with J gene TRBJ2-5. CDR3 length: 13 residues. Germline V gives CDR1 SQVTM, CDR2 ANQGSEA. CDR3 sequence: CSVELHVQETQYF.

V is TRBV7-2 and J is TRBJ2-3; TCRdb's assignment of TRBD2 cannot be checked, as there is no DNA. The CDR3 loop spans 16 amino acids. Germline assignment: CDR1 SGHTA and CDR2 FQGNSA. The CDR3 is CASSYEREGLPDTQYF.

The rearrangement links TRBV4-2 to TRBJ2-1. CDR1 and CDR2 from the germline V gene are LGHNA and YNFKEQ. This CDR3 contains 15 residues. The chain's CDR3 is CASSQEERDVYEQFF.

V is TRBV28 and J is TRBJ2-1; TCRdb returns TRBD1, unconfirmable since there is no DNA. Germline CDR1 and CDR2: MDHEN and SYDVKM. This CDR3 contains 15 residues. The CDR3 loop reads CASSPPSRAGDEQFF.

The V call is TRBV11-3, the J call TRBJ1-1. The CDR3 runs 14 residues. Germline V gene lookup returns CDR1 SGHNT and CDR2 YENEEA. The CDR3 spells CASSPRGRGTEAFF. Looking up the rest from reference TRBV11-3 and TRBJ1-1 gives the full variable domain: EAGVVQSPRYKIIEKKQPVAFWCNPISGHNTLYWYLQNLGQGPELLIRYENEEAVDDSQLPKDRFSAERLKGVDSTLKIQPAELGDSAVYLCASSPRGRGTEAFFGQGTRLTVV.

The rearrangement uses TRBV12-3 or TRBV12-4 and TRBJ2-2; TCRdb names TRBD1, which stays unverified in the absence of DNA. The CDR3 is made up of 17 amino acids. CDR3: CASSSYRDRGNPGELFF.

The CDR3 loop reads CSARREGLAGVYEQFF. The rearrangement joins TRBV20-1 to TRBJ2-1; TCRdb's assignment of TRBD2 cannot be checked, as there is no DNA. Germline V gene data show CDR1 as DFQATT and CDR2 as SNEGSKA (reference sequence). This CDR3 is built from 16 residues.

This sequence joins TRBV6-2 or TRBV6-3 and TRBJ2-5; TCRdb's D call of TRBD1 is untestable without DNA. Germline lookup yields CDR1 MNHEY and CDR2 SVGEGT. CDR3 size: 15 residues. This chain's CDR3 is CASSPDRSFQETQYF.

The rearrangement joins TRBV4-2 to TRBJ2-1; the D gene TCRdb calls, TRBD1, cannot be checked with no DNA. Germline-derived CDR1 and CDR2 are LGHNA and YNFKEQ. This CDR3 is built from 16 residues. CDR3 loop: CASSQEAGASYNEQFF.

V is TRBV4-1 and J is TRBJ2-1; TCRdb's D call of TRBD1 is untestable without DNA. CDR1 is MGHRA, CDR2 YSYEKL, per germline. The CDR3 length is 16 residues. The CDR3 sequence is CASSQEPGTGGREQFF.

This chain connects TRBV15 to TRBJ1-1; TCRdb's assignment of TRBD1 cannot be checked, as there is no DNA. Germline V gene lookup returns CDR1 LNHNV and CDR2 YYDKDF (reference sequence). CDR3 size: 14 residues. CDR3: CATSAPRENTEAFF.